This paragraph reports one T cell receptor (beta chain). Enrollment of patients from Seattle took place during active infection, with longitudinal follow-up. These data are taken from a study of blood T cell repertoires in COVID-19. Across the whole study: The analysed material was cDNA or gDNA that came from T cells, B-cell-depleted T cells, or PBMCs.

The CDR3 is made up of 16 amino acids. Trimming removed 4 bases from V and 1 base from J; junction bases left unmatched: 8. Per the germline V gene, CDR1 is MNHNS and CDR2 is SASEGT. In the original processing: The authors estimated nucleated cell counts from reference gene primer amplification. Sequencing used immunoSEQ multiplex PCR; TCRdb keeps in-frame clones, though not all of them. The V and J calls and the clone size are those of that table, but D and trimming were determined from the DNA. The profile covers some 500,000 clones, with roughly 91% appearing a single time and about 8% taken by the ten largest.

Input material: peripheral blood. This receptor was taken from a woman in her forties or fifties with COVID-19, enrolled during active disease. The rearrangement links TRBV6-1 to TRBJ2-7; the match to TRBD2 covers 9 bases. CDR3 region: CASSVIRSGGSYEQYF. The CDR3 DNA reads TGTGCCAGCAGTGTTATACGGAGCGGGGGGTCCTACGAGCAGTACTTC.